This T cell receptor beta chain was observed in a study of response to subunit inactivated influenza vaccine. Study results and limitations: Authors suggested seasonal influenza vaccinations each recruit few new T cells.

V was clipped by 5 bases and J by 4 bases; unmatched bases: 10. Germline lookup yields CDR1 MDHEN and CDR2 SYDVKM. The CDR3 totals 16 residues. This clonotype was counted at least ten times. Its antigen is currently unknown. TCRdb used MiXCR to reprocess the RT-PCR reads, holding one entry per CDR3 protein. The sample lists roughly 570,000 distinct CDR3 sequences, approximately 13% seen once, with under 15% in the top ten. The gene calls are TRBV28 and TRBJ2-1; 8 bases are a match to TRBD2. The clonotype comes from a man between 45 and 60 years old who received an inactivated influenza vaccine. The sample consisted of PBMCs from blood, taken about 40 days after vaccination. The CDR3: CASSGLLAGSYNEQFF. CDR3 in DNA: TGTGCCAGCAGTGGTCTCCTAGCGGGTAGTTACAATGAGCAGTTCTTC.